These 20 T cell receptor beta chains came from one sample sequenced in a study of blood T cell repertoires in COVID-19. Profiling relied on immunoSEQ multiplex PCR, and the TCRdb table lists in-frame clones only, not all of them. The repertoire holds approximately 210,000 clones, with around four fifths as singletons. Sequencing was done on a sample of peripheral blood. The receptors here all came from a woman in her sixties or seventies with active or convalescent COVID-19.

The V gene is TRBV5-1, the J gene TRBJ1-1; TRBD1 agrees at 7 bases. This CDR3 comprises 14 residues. Germline lookup yields CDR1 SGHRS and CDR2 YFSETQ. Germline trimming cut 4 bases from V and 4 bases from J; bases unmatched to any gene: 7. CDR3 residues: CASSPGQLSTEAFF. In nucleotides, the CDR3 is TGCGCCAGCAGCCCGGGACAGTTGAGCACTGAAGCTTTCTTT.

This clone showed up just once. The V and J genes are TRBV27 and TRBJ1-5; 7 positions match TRBD1. V shed 2 bases, J shed 7 bases, and the junction held 2 bases outside the gene matches. CDR1 and CDR2 (germline): MNHEY, SMNVEV (reference sequence). CDR3 size: 13 residues. The CDR3 bases are TGTGCCAGCAGTTTACAGGGGGGACAGCCCCAGCATTTT. Translated: CASSLQGGQPQHF.

V gene TRBV5-1 combines with J gene TRBJ2-1; TRBD1 matches at 9 bases. V lost 3 bases and J lost 7; bases outside the gene matches: 5. The CDR3 contains 14 residues. Germline loops: CDR1 SGHRS, CDR2 YFSETQ. In DNA form, the CDR3 reads TGCGCCAGCAGCTCCGGACAGGGGTGGAATGAGCAGTTCTTC. It is translated as CASSSGQGWNEQFF.

The V and J genes are TRBV3-1 (or the pseudogene TRBV3-2) and TRBJ2-7; D is undetermined. CDR1 and CDR2 (germline): LGHDT, YNNKEL (reference sequence). This CDR3 is built from 13 residues. Trimming stripped 3 bases from V and 0 bases from J, with 6 bases between. This CDR3 is CASSHLSSYEQYF. The CDR3 nucleotides read TGTGCCAGCAGCCACTTGAGCTCCTACGAGCAGTACTTC.

V gene TRBV5-1 combines with J gene TRBJ2-1; a weak D match, TRBD2 (5 bases). Between the trimmed V and J ends, which lost 4 bases and 7 bases, there was a span of 12 bases. The germline V gene has CDR1 SGHRS and CDR2 YFSETQ. CDR3 length equals 13 residues. The CDR3 region is CASSHLRGNEQFF. The CDR3 DNA reads TGCGCCAGCAGCCACCTCAGAGGGAATGAGCAGTTCTTC.

The chain employs TRBV19 and TRBJ2-5; 8 bases are a match to TRBD1. Germline CDR1 reads LNHDA; CDR2 reads SQIVND (reference sequence). Trimming took 4 bases from V and 2 from J; bases not matched to a gene: 3. The CDR3 spans 14 residues. CDR3 in DNA: TGTGCCAGTAGTAAACGGGACAGGCAAGAGACCCAGTACTTC. This encodes CASSKRDRQETQYF.

The genes are TRBV28 and TRBJ1-5; tentatively, D is TRBD1 (5 bases). This CDR3 has 15 amino acids. V was trimmed by 8 bases and J by 0 bases, leaving 14 bases between them. Per the germline V gene, CDR1 is MDHEN and CDR2 is SYDVKM. CDR3 bases: TGTGCCAGCGTAACTCCAGGGTCTAGCAATCAGCCCCAGCATTTT. Its translation: CASVTPGSSNQPQHF.

Only one count was recorded for this clone. The chain employs TRBV14 and TRBJ2-3, with TRBD1 as a possible D gene (7 bases). The length of the CDR3 is 17 residues. Germline lookup yields CDR1 SGHDN and CDR2 FVKESK. V gave up 2 bases and J gave up 6 bases, with 21 bases separating them. CDR3 sequence reads: CASSQSTGAGPGDTQYF. CDR3 coding DNA: TGTGCCAGCAGCCAATCCACAGGGGCGGGACCCGGGGATACGCAGTATTTT. Full variable domain (outside the CDR3, taken from reference TRBV14 and TRBJ2-3): EAGVTQFPSHSVIEKGQTVTLRCDPISGHDNLYWYRRVMGKEIKFLLHFVKESKQDESGMPNNRFLAERTGGTYSTLKVQPAELEDSGVYFCASSQSTGAGPGDTQYFGPGTRLTVL.

The CDR3 DNA reads TGTGCCAGCAGCCTGGTGACTAGCGGCACAGATACGCAGTATTTT. Translated: CASSLVTSGTDTQYF. The chain has TRBV5-5 and TRBJ2-3; 8 nucleotides align to TRBD2. V lost 4 bases to trimming and J lost 1 base; unmatched junction nucleotides: 5. Germline CDR1 and CDR2: SGHKS and YYEKEE (reference sequence). The CDR3 consists of 15 residues.

The chain joins TRBV11-2 to TRBJ1-2; 8 nucleotides align to TRBD1. This CDR3 contains 17 residues. The germline V gene has CDR1 SGHAT and CDR2 FQNNGV. Trimming at V came to 2 bases and at J to 3 bases, leaving 11 bases not matched to a gene. The CDR3 region is CASSLRPGGDYDYGYTF. CDR3 DNA: TGTGCCAGCAGCTTAAGGCCAGGGGGCGACTATGACTATGGCTACACCTTC.

The rearrangement uses TRBV2 and TRBJ1-1; no clear D. The CDR3 totals 16 residues. Germline CDR1 reads SNHLY; CDR2 reads FYNNEI. With 1 base removed from V and 1 base from J, the gap between germline ends came to 13 bases. The CDR3 here is CASSEDGQVPNTEAFF. The CDR3 DNA is TGTGCCAGCAGTGAAGATGGCCAGGTACCGAACACTGAAGCTTTCTTT.

This chain connects TRBV30 to TRBJ1-2; 11 nucleotides align to TRBD1. This CDR3 is built from 15 residues. V trimming: 1 base; J trimming: 8 bases; junction bases outside the gene matches: 9. Per the germline V gene, CDR1 is GTSNPN and CDR2 is SVGIG (reference sequence). CDR3 amino acids: CAWSGGTGGQRGYTF. In DNA, the CDR3 is TGTGCCTGGAGTGGTGGGACAGGGGGACAAAGAGGCTACACCTTC.

This clone occurred once. This chain links TRBV5-1 with TRBJ2-3, with 8 bases aligning to TRBD2. Looked up from germline, CDR1 is SGHRS and CDR2 is YFSETQ. Unmatched junction bases numbered 9, after V lost 4 bases and J lost 5 bases. The CDR3 covers 15 residues. CDR3 sequence (DNA): TGCGCCAGCAGCACAGGACTAGCCCCGTTAGATACGCAGTATTTT. The encoded protein is CASSTGLAPLDTQYF.

The chain joins TRBV27 to TRBJ1-2; 9 nucleotides match TRBD1. The CDR3 is 12 residues long. V gave up 5 bases and J gave up 8 bases; unmatched junction bases: 3. The germline CDR1 and CDR2 sequences are MNHEY and SMNVEV (reference sequence). In DNA, the CDR3 is TGTGCCAGCAGTCAAACAGGGGGCGGCTACACCTTC. Amino acids: CASSQTGGGYTF.

The J gene is TRBJ1-6, the V gene TRBV27; 8 nucleotides align to TRBD1. Germline CDR1 MNHEY, CDR2 SMNVEV (reference sequence). Trimming took 5 bases from V and 11 from J; bases not matched to a gene: 2. The CDR3 has 12 amino acids. CDR3 DNA: TGTGCCAGCAGTGACAGGGGCGCACCCCTCCACTTT. As protein: CASSDRGAPLHF.

The chain recombines TRBV7-9 with TRBJ2-1, with 11 bases identical to TRBD2. Germline CDR1 SEHNR, CDR2 FQNEAQ (reference sequence). V shed 7 bases, J shed 5 bases, and the junction held 7 bases outside the gene matches. There are 15 residues in the CDR3. CDR3 sequence (DNA): TGTGCCAGCACCTCCGGGACTAGCGGTGACAATGAGCAGTTCTTC. Its translation is CASTSGTSGDNEQFF. Drawing the rest from reference TRBV7-9 and TRBJ2-1, the complete variable domain is DTGVSQNPRHKITKRGQNVTFRCDPISEHNRLYWYRQTLGQGPEFLTYFQNEAQLEKSRLLSDRFSAERPKGSFSTLEIQRTEQGDSAMYLCASTSGTSGDNEQFFGPGTRLTVL.

CDR3 loop: CSVSPGLVSTGELFF. CDR3 DNA sequence: TGCAGCGTTTCTCCCGGACTAGTCAGCACCGGGGAGCTGTTTTTT. This chain uses TRBV29-1 with TRBJ2-2; 7 nucleotides match TRBD2. V gave up 5 bases and J gave up 4 bases; unmatched junction bases: 10. CDR3 size: 15 residues. Germline assignment: CDR1 SQVTM and CDR2 ANQGSEA.

The rearrangement uses TRBV28 and TRBJ1-5; D might be TRBD1 (6 bases). Germline V gene lookup returns CDR1 MDHEN and CDR2 SYDVKM. This CDR3 contains 16 residues. Trimming shortened V by 7 bases and J by 2 bases, and 18 bases separated the two germline ends. CDR3 protein: CASIPRGAGGNQPQHF. CDR3 in DNA: TGTGCCAGCATTCCTCGGGGGGCAGGGGGCAATCAGCCCCAGCATTTT.

J is TRBJ2-7 and V is TRBV18; tentative D call: TRBD1 (6 bases). Trimming took off 2 bases at V and 3 bases at J, with 14 bases between the two ends. CDR1 and CDR2 from the germline V gene are KGHSH and LQKENI. This CDR3 has 15 amino acids. The CDR3 is CASSPDTSGVYEQYF. DNA of the CDR3: TGTGCCAGCTCACCAGATACTTCAGGGGTCTACGAGCAGTACTTC.

This clone was seen a single time. The V and J genes are TRBV3-1 (or the pseudogene TRBV3-2) and TRBJ1-1, with 10 bases identical to TRBD1. Germline CDR1 LGHDT, CDR2 YNNKEL (reference sequence). V dropped 4 bases and J dropped 4; count of bases not matched to a gene: 6. The CDR3 is 15 amino acids. For the CDR3, the DNA is TGTGCCAGCAGCCTAGGACAGGGGGGGGGCACTGAAGCTTTCTTT. Protein product: CASSLGQGGGTEAFF.